This is a list of T cell receptor beta chains from one sample in a study of cytomegalovirus exposure and HLA in healthy donors. Produced via immunoSEQ multiplex PCR; TCRdb's table is partial and in-frame only. Among 90,000 or so clones, about three quarters were seen once, and the ten largest hold about 4.5%. The sequencing input was PBMCs. Receptors were obtained from a male donor in good health and CMV-seropositive. Each CDR3 is given with its conserved first and last residue. A D gene is named only where the DNA matches it firmly. Some rows mark clone size as missing; the rest say once, few, many or name a class of expanded clone.

CASSPFFRSSYNEQFF	TGTGCCAGCTCACCGTTTTTCCGGAGCTCCTACAATGAGCAGTTCTTC	NA	16	NA	TRBV18	TRBJ2-1
CASSRTSARYEQYF	TGTGCCAGCAGTCGGACTAGCGCGCGCTACGAGCAGTACTTC	TRBD2	14	NA	TRBV11-1	TRBJ2-7
CASSLRGTSDGPYEQYF	TGTGCCAGCAGTCTCCGTGGCACTAGCGATGGCCCCTACGAGCAGTACTTC	TRBD2	17	NA	TRBV27	TRBJ2-7
CASRFPSPSSYEQYF	TGTGCCAGCCGATTTCCAAGCCCAAGCTCCTACGAGCAGTACTTC	NA	15	NA	TRBV2	TRBJ2-7
CASSLNVGRGSGNTIYF	TGTGCCAGCAGCCTAAATGTCGGCAGGGGCTCTGGAAACACCATATATTTT	NA	17	NA	TRBV7-8	TRBJ1-3
CASSLALGTANEKLFF	TGTGCCAGCAGCTTGGCCTTGGGGACAGCTAATGAAAAACTGTTTTTT	TRBD1	16	NA	TRBV5-6	TRBJ1-4
CASSGGIEQYF	TGTGCCAGCAGTGGAGGGATCGAGCAGTACTTC	NA	11	NA	TRBV28	TRBJ2-7
CASSIGGTGGWNEQFF	TGTGCCAGTAGTATAGGAGGGACAGGGGGCTGGAATGAGCAGTTCTTC	TRBD1	16	NA	TRBV19	TRBJ2-1
CASGTANYGYTF	TGTGCCAGCGGGACAGCAAACTATGGCTACACCTTC	TRBD1	12	NA	TRBV28	TRBJ1-2
CASSHPASSYNEQFF	TGTGCCAGTAGTCATCCAGCGAGCTCCTACAATGAGCAGTTCTTC	NA	15	once	TRBV19	TRBJ2-1
CSVTGDGYTF	TGCAGCGTGACAGGGGACGGCTACACCTTC	TRBD1	10	once	TRBV29-1	TRBJ1-2
CASSYVGTGGRRTEAFF	TGTGCCAGCTCCTACGTCGGGACAGGGGGCCGTCGGACTGAAGCTTTCTTT	TRBD1	17	NA	TRBV27	TRBJ1-1
CASRLAGGYQETQYF	TGTGCCAGCCGACTAGCGGGAGGGTACCAAGAGACCCAGTACTTC	TRBD2	15	NA	TRBV19	TRBJ2-5
CASSPSGRVYNEQFF	TGCGCCAGCAGTCCTAGCGGGAGGGTCTACAATGAGCAGTTCTTC	TRBD2	15	NA	TRBV10-1	TRBJ2-1
CASSLALAGGTDTQYF	TGTGCCAGCAGCTTAGCGCTAGCGGGGGGGACAGATACGCAGTATTTT	TRBD2	16	NA	TRBV7-2	TRBJ2-3
CASSPPRTEAFF	TGTGCCAGCTCACCCCCCCGTACTGAAGCTTTCTTT	NA	12	NA	TRBV18	TRBJ1-1
CASSRPGQGYEQYF	TGTGCCAGCAGTAGACCGGGACAGGGCTACGAGCAGTACTTC	TRBD1	14	NA	TRBV27	TRBJ2-7
CASTGSFTEAFF	TGTGCCAGCACGGGTTCTTTCACTGAAGCTTTCTTT	NA	12	NA	TRBV28	TRBJ1-1
CASTGLLTDTQYF	TGTGCCAGCACAGGGCTTCTCACAGATACGCAGTATTTT	NA	13	NA	TRBV27	TRBJ2-3
CASSYTSGGGGSTDTQYF	TGTGCCAGCAGTTATACTAGCGGGGGGGGAGGTAGCACAGATACGCAGTATTTT	TRBD2	18	NA	TRBV7-2	TRBJ2-3
CASPRTSAAYNEQFF	TGTGCCAGCCCTAGAACGAGCGCGGCCTACAATGAGCAGTTCTTC	NA	15	NA	TRBV2	TRBJ2-1
CASSDDPGGFYEQYF	TGTGCCAGCAGCGATGATCCGGGGGGATTCTACGAGCAGTACTTC	TRBD2	15	NA	TRBV9	TRBJ2-7
CASSLFTGGRLNTEAFF	TGTGCCAGCAGCTTGTTCACAGGGGGGCGTCTGAACACTGAAGCTTTCTTT	TRBD1	17	NA	TRBV5-8	TRBJ1-1
CSVNGRSGQGTSRTEAFF	TGCAGCGTCAACGGGCGGAGCGGGCAGGGCACATCACGGACTGAAGCTTTCTTT	NA	18	NA	TRBV29-1	TRBJ1-1
CASSPKPGQTYEQYF	TGTGCCAGCAGCCCGAAACCGGGACAGACCTACGAGCAGTACTTC	TRBD1	15	NA	TRBV5-4	TRBJ2-7
CASSPGLGQYQPQHF	TGCGCCAGCAGCCCAGGGCTAGGACAGTATCAGCCCCAGCATTTT	NA	15	NA	TRBV4-1	TRBJ1-5
CASSYEGDYGYTF	TGTGCCAGCAGTTATGAGGGGGATTATGGCTACACCTTC	NA	13	NA	TRBV6-5	TRBJ1-2
CASSLGVRFDYGYTF	TGTGCCAGCAGCTTGGGAGTCCGGTTCGACTATGGCTACACCTTC	NA	15	NA	TRBV5-6	TRBJ1-2
CASSLNLAGVSAEQFF	TGTGCCAGCAGCCTCAATCTAGCGGGAGTGTCGGCTGAGCAGTTCTTC	TRBD2	16	NA	TRBV7-9	TRBJ2-1
CAISERGGHLNQPQHF	TGTGCCATCAGTGAGAGAGGGGGACATTTGAATCAGCCCCAGCATTTT	NA	16	NA	TRBV10-3	TRBJ1-5
CASSHAGTGRDTQYF	TGTGCCAGCAGTCACGCCGGGACAGGGAGAGATACGCAGTATTTT	TRBD1	15	once	TRBV25-1	TRBJ2-3
CASSIGLAGHNEQFF	TGTGCCAGTAGTATCGGGCTAGCGGGGCACAATGAGCAGTTCTTC	TRBD2	15	NA	TRBV19	TRBJ2-1
CASSAGAAVGEQTQYF	TGTGCCAGCAGTGCGGGAGCGGCGGTCGGGGAGCAGACCCAGTACTTC	NA	16	NA	TRBV6-1	TRBJ2-5
CASSVEHHRTTDTQYF	TGTGCCAGCAGCGTAGAGCACCACCGAACCACAGATACGCAGTATTTT	NA	16	NA	TRBV9	TRBJ2-3
CASSEGVAGVEQFF	TGTGCCAGCAGTGAGGGGGTAGCGGGGGTTGAGCAGTTCTTC	TRBD2	14	few	TRBV2	TRBJ2-1
CASSFSSGGFTYEQYF	TGCGCCAGCAGCTTCTCTAGCGGGGGTTTTACCTACGAGCAGTACTTC	TRBD2	16	once	TRBV5-1	TRBJ2-7